This note documents a single TCR beta chain sequence. The data were taken from a study of T cells after yellow fever vaccination. TCRdb recomputed calls from the 5' RACE reads with MiXCR, one row per CDR3 protein. The sample lists hundreds of thousands of distinct CDR3 sequences, 8% to 10% occurring once. The sequencing used PBMCs, collected on the day of the first yellow fever vaccination. The sequence came from a man between 18 and 29 years old who received the YFV17D yellow fever vaccine.

CDR3 region: CASSLGTAYSNQPQHF. CDR3 in DNA: TGTGCCAGCAGTCTAGGGACAGCTTATAGCAATCAGCCCCAGCATTTT. The rearrangement links TRBV28 to TRBJ1-5; TRBD1 aligns across 7 bases. Germline assignment: CDR1 MDHEN and CDR2 SYDVKM. The CDR3 is 16 amino acids. V was clipped by 5 bases and J by 0 bases; unmatched bases: 7.